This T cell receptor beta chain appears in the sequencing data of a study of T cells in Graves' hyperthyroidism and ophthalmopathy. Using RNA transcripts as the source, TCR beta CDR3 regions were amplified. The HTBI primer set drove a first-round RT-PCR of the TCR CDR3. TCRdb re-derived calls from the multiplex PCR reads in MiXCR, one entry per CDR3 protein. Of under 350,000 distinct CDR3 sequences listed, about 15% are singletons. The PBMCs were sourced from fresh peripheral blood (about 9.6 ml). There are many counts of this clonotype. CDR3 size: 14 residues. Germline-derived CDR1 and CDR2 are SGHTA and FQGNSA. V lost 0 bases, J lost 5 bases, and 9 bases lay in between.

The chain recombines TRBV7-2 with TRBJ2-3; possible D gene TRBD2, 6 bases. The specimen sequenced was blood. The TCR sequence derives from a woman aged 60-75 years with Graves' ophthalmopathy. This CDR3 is CASSLARGGDTQYF. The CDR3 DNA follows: TGTGCCAGCAGCTTAGCGCGGGGAGGAGATACGCAGTATTTT.